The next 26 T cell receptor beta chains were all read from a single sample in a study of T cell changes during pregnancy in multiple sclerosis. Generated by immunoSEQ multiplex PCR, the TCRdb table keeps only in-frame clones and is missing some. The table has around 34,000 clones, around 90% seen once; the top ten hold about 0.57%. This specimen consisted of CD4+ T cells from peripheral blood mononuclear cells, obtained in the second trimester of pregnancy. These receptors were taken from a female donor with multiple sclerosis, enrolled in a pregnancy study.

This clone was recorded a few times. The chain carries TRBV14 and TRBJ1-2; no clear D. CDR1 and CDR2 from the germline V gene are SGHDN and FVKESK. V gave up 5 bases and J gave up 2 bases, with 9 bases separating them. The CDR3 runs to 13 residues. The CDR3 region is CASSARPNYGYTF. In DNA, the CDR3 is TGTGCCAGCAGCGCGAGGCCCAACTATGGCTACACCTTC.

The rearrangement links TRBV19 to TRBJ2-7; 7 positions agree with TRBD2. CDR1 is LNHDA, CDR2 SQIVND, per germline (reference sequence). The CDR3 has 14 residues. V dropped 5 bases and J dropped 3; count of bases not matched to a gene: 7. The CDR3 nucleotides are TGTGCCAGTAGTCCCTCTAGCGGCCGCTACGAGCAGTACTTC. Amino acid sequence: CASSPSSGRYEQYF.

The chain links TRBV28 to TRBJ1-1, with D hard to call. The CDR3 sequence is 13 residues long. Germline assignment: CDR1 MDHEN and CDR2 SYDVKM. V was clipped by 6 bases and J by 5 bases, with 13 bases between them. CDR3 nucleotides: TGTGCCAGCAGGCCGAGAACCAATACTGAAGCTTTCTTT. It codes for CASRPRTNTEAFF.

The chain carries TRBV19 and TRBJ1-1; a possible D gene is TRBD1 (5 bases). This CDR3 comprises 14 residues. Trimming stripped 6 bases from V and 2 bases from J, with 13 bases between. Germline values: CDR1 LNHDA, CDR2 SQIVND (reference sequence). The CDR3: CASSPTGLNTEAFF. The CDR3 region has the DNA TGTGCCAGTAGCCCAACAGGTTTAAACACTGAAGCTTTCTTT.

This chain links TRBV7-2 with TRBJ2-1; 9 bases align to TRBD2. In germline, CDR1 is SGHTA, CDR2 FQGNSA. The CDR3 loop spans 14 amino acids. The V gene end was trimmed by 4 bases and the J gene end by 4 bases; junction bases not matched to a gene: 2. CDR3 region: CASSWTSDYNEQFF. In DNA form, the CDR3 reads TGTGCCAGCAGCTGGACTAGCGATTACAATGAGCAGTTCTTC.

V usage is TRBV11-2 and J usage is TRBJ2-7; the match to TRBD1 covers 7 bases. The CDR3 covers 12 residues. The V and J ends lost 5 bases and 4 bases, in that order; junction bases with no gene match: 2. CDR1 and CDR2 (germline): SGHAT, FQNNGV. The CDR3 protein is CASSHRGYEQYF. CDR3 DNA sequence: TGTGCCAGCAGCCACAGGGGTTACGAGCAGTACTTC.

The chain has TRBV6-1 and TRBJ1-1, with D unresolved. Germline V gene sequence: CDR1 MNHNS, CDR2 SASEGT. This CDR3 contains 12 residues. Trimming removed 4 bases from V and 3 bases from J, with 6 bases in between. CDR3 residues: CASSVHHTEAFF. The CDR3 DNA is TGTGCCAGCAGTGTTCATCACACTGAAGCTTTCTTT.

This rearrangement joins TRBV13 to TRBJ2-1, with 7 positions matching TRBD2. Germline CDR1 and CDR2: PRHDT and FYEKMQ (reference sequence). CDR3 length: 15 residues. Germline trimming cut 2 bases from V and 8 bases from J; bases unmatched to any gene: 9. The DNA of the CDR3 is TGTGCCAGCAGCTTACCCGGACTAGAGTCGCATGAGCAGTTCTTC. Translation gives CASSLPGLESHEQFF.

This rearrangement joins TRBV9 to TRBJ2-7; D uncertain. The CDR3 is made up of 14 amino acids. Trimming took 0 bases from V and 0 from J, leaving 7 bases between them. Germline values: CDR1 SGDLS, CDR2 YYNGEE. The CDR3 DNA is TGTGCCAGCAGCGTAGATCCAGTCTCCTACGAGCAGTACTTC. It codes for CASSVDPVSYEQYF.

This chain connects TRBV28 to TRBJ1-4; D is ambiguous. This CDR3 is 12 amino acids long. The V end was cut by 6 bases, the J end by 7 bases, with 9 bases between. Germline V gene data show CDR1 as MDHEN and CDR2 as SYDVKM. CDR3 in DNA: TGTGCCAGCAGAGCTGAGCCTGAAAAACTGTTTTTT. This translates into CASRAEPEKLFF.

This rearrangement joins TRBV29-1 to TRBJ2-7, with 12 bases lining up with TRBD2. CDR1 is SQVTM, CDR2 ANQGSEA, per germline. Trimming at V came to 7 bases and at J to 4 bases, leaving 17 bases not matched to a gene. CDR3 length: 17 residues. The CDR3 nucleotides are TGCAGCGCCGGGTCCCGGACTAGCGGGAATAAAGGATACGAGCAGTACTTC. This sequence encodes CSAGSRTSGNKGYEQYF.

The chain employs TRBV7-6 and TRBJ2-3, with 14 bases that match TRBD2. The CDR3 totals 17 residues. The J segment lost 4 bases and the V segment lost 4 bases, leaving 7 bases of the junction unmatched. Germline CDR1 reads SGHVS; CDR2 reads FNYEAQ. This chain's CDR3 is CASSSGLAGGQPDTQYF. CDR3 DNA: TGTGCCAGCAGCTCCGGACTAGCGGGAGGCCAGCCAGATACGCAGTATTTT.

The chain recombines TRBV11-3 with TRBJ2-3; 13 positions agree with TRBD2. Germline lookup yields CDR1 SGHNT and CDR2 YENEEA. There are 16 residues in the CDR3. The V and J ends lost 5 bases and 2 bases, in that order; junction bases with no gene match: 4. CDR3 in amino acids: CASSPGLAGDTDTQYF. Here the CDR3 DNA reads TGTGCCAGCAGCCCCGGACTAGCGGGAGACACAGATACGCAGTATTTT.

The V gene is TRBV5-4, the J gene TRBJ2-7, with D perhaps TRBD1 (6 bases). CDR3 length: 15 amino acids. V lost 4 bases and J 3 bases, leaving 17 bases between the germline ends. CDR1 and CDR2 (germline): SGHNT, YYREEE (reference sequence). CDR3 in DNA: TGTGCCAGCAGCGGAGCCGGGACACCAGACTACGAGCAGTACTTC. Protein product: CASSGAGTPDYEQYF.

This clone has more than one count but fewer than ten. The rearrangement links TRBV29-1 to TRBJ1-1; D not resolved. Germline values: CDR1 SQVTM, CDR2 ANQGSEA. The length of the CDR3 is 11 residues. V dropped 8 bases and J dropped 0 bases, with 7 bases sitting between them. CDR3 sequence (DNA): TGCAGCCTATTGCTGAACACTGAAGCTTTCTTT. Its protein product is CSLLLNTEAFF.

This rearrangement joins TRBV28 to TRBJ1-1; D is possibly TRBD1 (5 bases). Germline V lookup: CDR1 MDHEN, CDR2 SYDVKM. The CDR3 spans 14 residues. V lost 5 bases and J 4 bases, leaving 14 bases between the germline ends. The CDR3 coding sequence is TGTGCCAGCAGTAATCAGGGAACGGGCACTGAAGCTTTCTTT. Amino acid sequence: CASSNQGTGTEAFF.

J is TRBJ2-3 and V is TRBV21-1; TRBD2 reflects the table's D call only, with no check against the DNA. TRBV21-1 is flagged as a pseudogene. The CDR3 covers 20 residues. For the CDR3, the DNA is TGTGCCAGCAGCAAAGTTGAGCCCCCTAGCGGGACCAGAAACACAGATACGCAGTATTTT. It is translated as CASSKVEPPSGTRNTDTQYF.

CDR3 sequence: CAWSFLRDSYAEAFF. The CDR3 bases are TGTGCCTGGAGTTTTCTCCGGGACAGTTACGCTGAAGCTTTCTTT. This chain uses TRBV30 with TRBJ1-1; 7 positions agree with TRBD1. The V gene's germline CDR1 is GTSNPN and CDR2 SVGIG (reference sequence). V shed 2 bases, J shed 6 bases, and the junction held 12 bases outside the gene matches. The CDR3 is 15 amino acids.

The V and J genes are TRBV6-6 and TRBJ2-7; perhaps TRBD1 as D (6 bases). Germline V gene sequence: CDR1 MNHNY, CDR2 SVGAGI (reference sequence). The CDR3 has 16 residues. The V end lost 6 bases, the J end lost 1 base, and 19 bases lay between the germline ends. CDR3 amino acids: CASSPQGNSLSYEQYF. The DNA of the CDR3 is TGTGCCAGCAGCCCACAGGGAAATAGCTTGTCCTACGAGCAGTACTTC.

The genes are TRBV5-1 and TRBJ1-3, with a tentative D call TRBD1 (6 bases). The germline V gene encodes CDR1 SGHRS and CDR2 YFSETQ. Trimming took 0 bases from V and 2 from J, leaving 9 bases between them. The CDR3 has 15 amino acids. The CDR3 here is CASSLDRVTGNTIYF. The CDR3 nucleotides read TGCGCCAGCAGCTTGGACAGGGTCACTGGAAACACCATATATTTT.

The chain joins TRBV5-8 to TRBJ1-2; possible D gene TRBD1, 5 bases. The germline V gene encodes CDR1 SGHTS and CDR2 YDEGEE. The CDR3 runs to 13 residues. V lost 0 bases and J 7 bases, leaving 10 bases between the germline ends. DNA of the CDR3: TGTGCCAGCAGCTTGGCCGGGGGAGTTGGCTACACCTTC. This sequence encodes CASSLAGGVGYTF.

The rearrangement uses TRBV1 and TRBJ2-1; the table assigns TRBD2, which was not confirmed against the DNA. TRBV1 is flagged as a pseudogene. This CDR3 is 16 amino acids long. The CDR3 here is CTSSQESGSRNNEQFF. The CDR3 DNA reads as TGCACCAGCAGCCAAGAGAGCGGGAGCCGTAACAATGAGCAGTTCTTC.

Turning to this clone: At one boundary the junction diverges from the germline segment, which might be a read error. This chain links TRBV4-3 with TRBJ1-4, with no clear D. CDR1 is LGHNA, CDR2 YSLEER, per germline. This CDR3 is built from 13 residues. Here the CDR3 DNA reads TGCGCCAGCAGCCAAGATCTGTACGGGGTTCGGCTTTTT. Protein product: CASSQDLYGVRLF.

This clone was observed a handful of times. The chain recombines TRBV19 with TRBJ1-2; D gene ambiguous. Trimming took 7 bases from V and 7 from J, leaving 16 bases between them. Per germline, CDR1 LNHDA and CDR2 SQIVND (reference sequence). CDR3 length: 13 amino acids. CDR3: CASTREGRSGYTF. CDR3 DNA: TGTGCCAGTACCCGGGAGGGTCGGAGTGGCTACACCTTC. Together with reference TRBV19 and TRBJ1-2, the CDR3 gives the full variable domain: DGGITQSPKYLFRKEGQNVTLSCEQNLNHDAMYWYRQDPGQGLRLIYYSQIVNDFQKGDIAEGYSVSREKKESFPLTVTSAQKNPTAFYLCASTREGRSGYTFGSGTRLTVV.

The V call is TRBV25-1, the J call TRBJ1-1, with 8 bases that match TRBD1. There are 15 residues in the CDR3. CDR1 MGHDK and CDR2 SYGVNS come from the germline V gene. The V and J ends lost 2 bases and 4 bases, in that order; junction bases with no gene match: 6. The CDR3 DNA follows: TGTGCCAGCAGTGAACAGGGGGCCCGGATCACTGAAGCTTTCTTT. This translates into CASSEQGARITEAFF.

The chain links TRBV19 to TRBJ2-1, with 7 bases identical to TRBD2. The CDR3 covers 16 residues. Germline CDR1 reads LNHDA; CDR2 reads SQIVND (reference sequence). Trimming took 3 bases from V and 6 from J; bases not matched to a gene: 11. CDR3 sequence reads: CASSIQGGRRVNEQFF. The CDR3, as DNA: TGTGCCAGTAGTATTCAGGGCGGGAGAAGGGTCAATGAGCAGTTCTTC.